This note documents a single T cell receptor beta chain sequence. In the authors' workflow: From reference gene primer amplification, estimates of nucleated cell counts were derived. Profiling relied on immunoSEQ multiplex PCR, and the TCRdb table lists in-frame clones only, not all of them. Clonal size and the V and J genes are those of that table, whereas D and trimming came from the DNA. Of a few hundred thousand clones listed, 85% were seen once; the top ten hold roughly 3.6%. The data belong to a study of blood T cell repertoires in COVID-19. For the study at large: The analysed material was cDNA or gDNA that came from T cells, B-cell-depleted T cells, or PBMCs.

Germline values: CDR1 LNHDA, CDR2 SQIVND (reference sequence). V was pared by 3 bases and J by 7 bases, with 2 bases of the junction left unmatched. This CDR3 spans 14 amino acids. The chain recombines TRBV19 with TRBJ1-6; 8 positions agree with TRBD1. Sequencing used peripheral blood. The source is a woman between 18 and 30 years old with acute or convalescent COVID-19. The chain's CDR3 is CASSMTGENSPLHF. CDR3 DNA sequence: TGTGCCAGTAGTATGACAGGGGAGAATTCACCCCTCCACTTT. The variable domain in full, completed from reference TRBV19 and TRBJ1-6, reads DGGITQSPKYLFRKEGQNVTLSCEQNLNHDAMYWYRQDPGQGLRLIYYSQIVNDFQKGDIAEGYSVSREKKESFPLTVTSAQKNPTAFYLCASSMTGENSPLHFGNGTRLTVT.